This TCR beta chain is from a study of blood T cells in healthy people across ages. CDR1 is LGHDT, CDR2 YNNKEL, per germline (reference sequence). The CDR3 sequence is 16 residues long. A remark on this clonotype: A junction boundary mismatches the germline segment, possibly from a read error.

Through a sample-barcoded 5' primer and a J-beta primer mix, a second PCR was run for roughly 7 to 12 cycles. TCRdb processed the 5' RACE reads anew with MiXCR; each CDR3 protein has one entry. Found here are around 1,000,000 distinct CDR3 sequences, 25% of them singletons; the top ten hold approximately 0.71%. The sample was also reused in another study, on T cells of mothers and their children.

This clonotype was sampled from a girl between 2 and 10 years old in good health. The material sequenced was blood. V gene TRBV3-1 combines with J gene TRBJ2-6, with D maybe TRBD1 (5 bases). The CDR3 protein is CASSQAWVSGANVLTF. DNA for the CDR3: TGTGCCAGCAGCCAAGCGTGGGTCTCTGGGGCCAATGTCCTGACTTTC.